These T cell receptor beta chains were read from a single sample in a study of blood T cell repertoires in COVID-19. Sequencing used immunoSEQ multiplex PCR; TCRdb keeps in-frame clones, though not all of them. The sample has about 440,000 clones; around 88% are singletons. Sequenced material: peripheral blood. The receptor set was obtained from a woman aged 25 to 39 with acute or convalescent COVID-19. The CDR3 runs from the conserved cysteine through the conserved F or W. The D gene is left open where the match is weak. Some rows mark clone size as missing; the rest say once, few, many or name a class of expanded clone.

size | J | D | V | DNA | CDR3
. | TRBJ1-1 | TRBD1 | TRBV5-1 | TGCGCCACCTCGACAGGGCTCATGAACACTGAAGCTTTCTTT | CATSTGLMNTEAFF
. | TRBJ2-1 | TRBD2 | TRBV2 | TGTGCCAGCAGTCCGTTCGGGGGGGACAATGAGCAGTTCTTC | CASSPFGGDNEQFF
. | TRBJ1-2 | TRBD1 | TRBV19 | TGTGCCAGTAGCCTGACGCCCGGACAGGGGGCGAGTAACTATGGCTACACCTTC | CASSLTPGQGASNYGYTF
. | TRBJ1-4 | TRBD1 | TRBV4-1 | TGCGCCAGCAGCCAGGGACAGGGGAATGAAAAACTGTTTTTT | CASSQGQGNEKLFF
. | TRBJ2-2 | . | TRBV30 | TGTGCCTGGGCGGACTTCGGGGAGCTGTTTTTT | CAWADFGELFF
. | TRBJ2-6 | . | TRBV9 | TGTGCCAGCAGCGTAGTAGAGACTGGGGCCAACGTCCTGACTTTC | CASSVVETGANVLTF
once | TRBJ1-2 | TRBD1 | TRBV2 | TGTGCCAGCAGGTTGACAGGGTCGAAGTATGGCTACACCTTC | CASRLTGSKYGYTF
. | TRBJ2-5 | TRBD2 | TRBV6-1 | TGTGCCAGCACCCCCCGGGGACTACAAGAGACCCAGTACTTC | CASTPRGLQETQYF
. | TRBJ2-1 | . | TRBV5-5 | TGTGCCAGCAGCAGAGGGGGTCTGTACAATGAGCAGTTCTTC | CASSRGGLYNEQFF
. | TRBJ1-2 | . | TRBV11-2 | TGTGCCAGCAGCTTTGGTGGCGGCTACACCTTC | CASSFGGGYTF
. | TRBJ1-2 | TRBD1 | TRBV7-8 | TGTGCCAGCAGTGCCGGGACAGGTCCACTGCCTAACTATGGCTACACCTTC | CASSAGTGPLPNYGYTF
. | TRBJ2-1 | . | TRBV6-2/TRBV6-3 | TGTGCCAGCAGCTTCACTAGAATCAGTGAGTTCTTC | CASSFTRISEFF
. | TRBJ1-6 | . | TRBV16 | TGTGCCAGCAGCCACCAAAGGACAAAGAATAATTCACCCCTCCACTTT | CASSHQRTKNNSPLHF
. | TRBJ1-2 | . | TRBV7-3 | TGTGCCAGCAGCCAGGGGATTGGCTATGGCTACACCTTC | CASSQGIGYGYTF
. | TRBJ2-2 | . | TRBV7-7 | TGTGCCAGCAGCGAGAGGGCCGGGGAGCTGTTTTTT | CASSERAGELFF
. | TRBJ2-3 | TRBD1 | TRBV7-9 | TGTGCCAGCAGCTTAGCGACAGGGACAGATACGCAGTATTTT | CASSLATGTDTQYF
. | TRBJ2-6 | TRBD1 | TRBV19 | TGTGCCAGTAGACCTCGGGACAGGGGATTCGACTCTGGGGCCAACGTCCTGACTTTC | CASRPRDRGFDSGANVLTF
. | TRBJ1-1 | . | TRBV5-1 | TGCGCCAGCAGCTTCAACTCGAACACTGAAGCTTTCTTT | CASSFNSNTEAFF
. | TRBJ1-2 | . | TRBV29-1 | TGCAGCGTTGGTAGCGGTAACTATGGCTACACCTTC | CSVGSGNYGYTF